One sample yielded the 4 T cell receptor beta chains listed below, sequenced in a study of cytomegalovirus exposure and HLA in healthy donors (dated by TCRdb to about 2017). Library preparation employed the immunoSEQ multiplex PCR assay. The multiplex PCR relied on a mix of 60 forward primers for TCR Vbeta segments and 13 reverse primers for TCR Jbeta segments. This is the immuneACCESS table as TCRdb keeps it, with only in-frame sequences that have V and J called. A part of the clones is gone; compared with another copy, unresolved V genes explain less than half, and the rest is unexplained. The table for this sample lists around 220,000 clones; approximately 68% of them were counted only once. Of the sample, approximately 1.7% falls within the top ten clones. The sample taken for sequencing was PBMCs. The receptors were sampled from a woman in her twenties or thirties in good health and CMV-seronegative.

For this clone: One junction end does not reproduce the germline sequence, and a read error may be involved. The CDR3 spells CASSYGLAGDNEQFF. CDR3 sequence (DNA): TGTGCTAGCAGTTACGGACTAGCGGGGGACAATGAGCAGTTCTTC. The chain is built from TRBV7-7 and TRBJ2-1; TRBD2 agrees at 13 bases. The CDR3 totals 15 residues. CDR1 is SSHAT, CDR2 FNYEAQ, per germline (reference sequence).

This clone was seen more than once but under ten times. The chain uses TRBV2 and TRBJ1-2, with D tentatively TRBD1 (6 bases). V shed 10 bases and J shed 4 bases, with 13 bases lying between them. CDR1 is SNHLY, CDR2 FYNNEI, per germline. CDR3 length equals 12 residues. CDR3 loop: CATRTALYGYTF. CDR3 DNA: TGTGCCACCCGGACAGCCCTCTATGGCTACACCTTC.

V usage is TRBV6-1 and J usage is TRBJ1-1; possible D gene TRBD1, 6 bases. This CDR3 spans 13 amino acids. In germline, CDR1 is MNHNS, CDR2 SASEGT. Trimming removed 6 bases at V and 11 bases at J, with 19 bases between. CDR3 loop: CASSGQQVLFAFF. As DNA, the CDR3 is TGTGCCAGCAGCGGACAGCAGGTACTTTTCGCTTTCTTT.

This clone turned up a few times. V gene TRBV7-9 combines with J gene TRBJ1-4, with unresolved D. The germline gives CDR1 SEHNR, CDR2 FQNEAQ (reference sequence). The CDR3 loop spans 16 amino acids. Trimming shortened V by 5 bases and J by 2 bases, and 15 bases separated the two germline ends. DNA of the CDR3: TGTGCCAGCAGCGCCGGACTGCTGGAGACTAATGAAAAACTGTTTTTT. This translates into CASSAGLLETNEKLFF.